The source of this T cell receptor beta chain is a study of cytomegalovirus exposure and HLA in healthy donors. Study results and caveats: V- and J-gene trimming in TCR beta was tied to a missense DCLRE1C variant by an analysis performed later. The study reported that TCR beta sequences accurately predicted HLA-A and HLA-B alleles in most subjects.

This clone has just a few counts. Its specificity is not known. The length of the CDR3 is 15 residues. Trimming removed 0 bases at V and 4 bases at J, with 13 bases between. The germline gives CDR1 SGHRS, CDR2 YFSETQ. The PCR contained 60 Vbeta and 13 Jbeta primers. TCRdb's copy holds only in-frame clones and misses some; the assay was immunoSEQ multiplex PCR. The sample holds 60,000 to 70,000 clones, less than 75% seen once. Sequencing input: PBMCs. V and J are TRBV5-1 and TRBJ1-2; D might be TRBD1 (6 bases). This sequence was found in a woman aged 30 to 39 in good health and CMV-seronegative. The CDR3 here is CASSLDADRFYGYTF. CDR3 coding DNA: TGCGCCAGCAGCTTGGATGCGGACAGATTCTATGGCTACACCTTC.